This T cell receptor beta chain was observed in a study of CD8 T cells in Susac syndrome. The CDR3 extends over 14 amino acids. Trimming at V came to 3 bases and at J to 6 bases, leaving 7 bases not matched to a gene. Random hexamers were used to reverse transcribe an amount of about 0.5 to 1 ug RNA. The immunoSEQ assay covered 54 Vbeta and 13 Jbeta segments for CDR3. TCRdb fed the immunoSEQ multiplex PCR reads into MiXCR, producing one record per CDR3 protein. The table has 400,000 or so distinct CDR3 sequences, 85% to 90% seen once. From blood CD8+ and CD4+ T cells, the TCR beta chain was sequenced. The multiple sclerosis controls consisted of treatment-naive patients with relapsing-remitting disease, either stable or active. Bulk CD8+ and CD4+ cells came from magnetic negative isolation; CD8+ TEMRA by FACS.

The chain carries TRBV12-3 or TRBV12-4 and TRBJ2-7; 8 bases fit TRBD2. The sample was CD8+ T cells from PBMCs. The source is a human donor with multiple sclerosis. In DNA, the CDR3 is TGTGCCAGCAGTTTCGTTAGCGGGGCAGGCGAGCAGTACTTC. Translation: CASSFVSGAGEQYF.